The 3 T cell receptor beta chains in this list originate from one sample, sequenced in a study of tumor-infiltrating lymphocytes in primary liver carcinoma. Taking 20-30 mg of unsorted bulk tissue, the authors co-extracted RNA and DNA. A constant-region primer served to make TCR beta cDNA from roughly 460 ng total RNA. TCR beta libraries came from three nested multiplex PCR rounds using slightly modified ARM-PCR. Primers for the first two PCR rounds were TRBV1-TRBV30 forward primers and a C-beta reverse primer (about 9 cycles per round). TCRdb re-derived calls from the multiplex PCR reads in MiXCR, one entry per CDR3 protein. Among approximately 190,000 distinct CDR3 sequences listed, around four fifths were seen once. The specimen sequenced was tumor tissue from primary liver carcinoma. The receptors stem from a man between 35 and 55 years old with primary liver carcinoma and hepatitis B virus infection.

The table lists this clonotype with many counts. The V gene is TRBV7-8, the J gene TRBJ2-5; TRBD2 is a possible D gene (6 bases). This CDR3 is 14 amino acids long. Germline values: CDR1 SGHVS, CDR2 FQNEAQ. Trimming took 3 bases from V and 1 from J, leaving 9 bases between them. CDR3 amino acids: CASSLGSGQETQYF. The CDR3 DNA follows: TGTGCCAGCAGCTTGGGTAGCGGCCAAGAGACCCAGTACTTC. Full variable domain (outside the CDR3, taken from reference TRBV7-8 and TRBJ2-5): GAGVSQSPRYKVAKRGQDVALRCDPISGHVSLFWYQQALGQGPEFLTYFQNEAQLDKSGLPSDRFFAERPEGSVSTLKIQRTQQEDSAVYLCASSLGSGQETQYFGPGTRLLVL.

Worth noting for this clonotype: Compared with germline, one end of the junction differs, possibly owing to a read error. The gene calls are TRBV11-2 and TRBJ1-2, with unresolved D. This CDR3 has 16 residues. Germline CDR1 is SGHAT and CDR2 is FQNNGV. In DNA, the CDR3 is TGTGCCGGCAGCTTAGTTTCGGTAGCCTATTATCGAGGCTACACCTTC. Protein: CAGSLVSVAYYRGYTF.

This clonotype was recorded only once. An end of the junction does not agree with germline; a read error may underlie this. The chain joins TRBV6-6 to TRBJ2-5; D tentatively reads TRBD1 or TRBD2 (5 bases each). Germline CDR1 reads MNHNY; CDR2 reads SVGAGI (reference sequence). This CDR3 has 12 amino acids. The CDR3 DNA is TGTGCCAGTGGGACGATACAAGAGACCCTGTACTTC. It specifies CASGTIQETLYF.